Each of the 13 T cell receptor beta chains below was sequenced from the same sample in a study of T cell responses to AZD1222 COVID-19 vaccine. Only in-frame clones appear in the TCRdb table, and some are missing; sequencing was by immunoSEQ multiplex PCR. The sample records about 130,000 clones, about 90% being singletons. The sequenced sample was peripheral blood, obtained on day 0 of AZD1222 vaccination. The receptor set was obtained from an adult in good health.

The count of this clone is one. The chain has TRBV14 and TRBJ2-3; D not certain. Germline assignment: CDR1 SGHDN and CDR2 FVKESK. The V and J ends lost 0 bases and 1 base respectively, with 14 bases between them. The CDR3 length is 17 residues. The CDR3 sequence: CASSQDPSWTGTDTQYF. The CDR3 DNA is TGTGCCAGCAGCCAAGATCCATCATGGACCGGCACAGATACGCAGTATTTT.

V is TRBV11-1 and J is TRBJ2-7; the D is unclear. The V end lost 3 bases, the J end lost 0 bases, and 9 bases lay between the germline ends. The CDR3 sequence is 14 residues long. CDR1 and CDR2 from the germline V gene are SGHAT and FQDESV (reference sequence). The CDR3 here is CASSLSRPSYEQYF. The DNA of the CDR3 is TGTGCCAGCAGCTTGTCCAGGCCCTCCTACGAGCAGTACTTC.

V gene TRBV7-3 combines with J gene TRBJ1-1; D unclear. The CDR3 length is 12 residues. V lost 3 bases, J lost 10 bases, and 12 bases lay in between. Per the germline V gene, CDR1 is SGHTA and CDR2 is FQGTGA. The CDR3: CASSFLGSPAFF. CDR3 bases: TGTGCCAGCAGCTTCTTGGGATCCCCAGCTTTCTTT.

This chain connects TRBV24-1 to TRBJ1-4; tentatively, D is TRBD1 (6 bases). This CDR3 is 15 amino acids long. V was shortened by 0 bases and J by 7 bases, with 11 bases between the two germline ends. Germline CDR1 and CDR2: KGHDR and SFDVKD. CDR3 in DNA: TGTGCCACCAGTGATTTGGTAGGGGGGCGTGAAAAACTGTTTTTT. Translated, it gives CATSDLVGGREKLFF.

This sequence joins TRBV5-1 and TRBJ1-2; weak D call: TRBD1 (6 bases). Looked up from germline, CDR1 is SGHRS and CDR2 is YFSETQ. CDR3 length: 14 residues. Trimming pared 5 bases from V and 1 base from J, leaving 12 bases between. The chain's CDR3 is CASSPGGGNYGYTF. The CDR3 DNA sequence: TGCGCCAGCAGTCCGGGAGGGGGTAACTATGGCTACACCTTC. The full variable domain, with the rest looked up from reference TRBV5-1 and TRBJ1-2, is KAGVTQTPRYLIKTRGQQVTLSCSPISGHRSVSWYQQTPGQGLQFLFEYFSETQRNKGNFPGRFSGRQFSNSRSEMNVSTLELGDSALYLCASSPGGGNYGYTFGSGTRLTVV.

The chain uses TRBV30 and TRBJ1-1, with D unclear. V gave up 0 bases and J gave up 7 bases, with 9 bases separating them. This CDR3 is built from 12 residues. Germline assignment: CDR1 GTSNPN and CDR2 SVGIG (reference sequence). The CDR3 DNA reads TGTGCCTGGAGTGTAAATATGGGTGAAGCTTTCTTT. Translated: CAWSVNMGEAFF.

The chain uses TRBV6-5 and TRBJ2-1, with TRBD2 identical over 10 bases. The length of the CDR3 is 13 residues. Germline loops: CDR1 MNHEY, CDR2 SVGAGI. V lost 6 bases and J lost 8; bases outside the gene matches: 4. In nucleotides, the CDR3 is TGTGCCAGCAGAAGCGGGGGGGCTGATGAGCAGTTCTTC. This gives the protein CASRSGGADEQFF.

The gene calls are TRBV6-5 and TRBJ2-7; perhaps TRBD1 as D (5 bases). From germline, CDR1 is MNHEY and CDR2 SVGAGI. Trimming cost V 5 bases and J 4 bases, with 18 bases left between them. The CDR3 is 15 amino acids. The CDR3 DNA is TGTGCCAGCAGTCCCCCAGGGATCGGCAGTTACGAGCAGTACTTC. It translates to CASSPPGIGSYEQYF.

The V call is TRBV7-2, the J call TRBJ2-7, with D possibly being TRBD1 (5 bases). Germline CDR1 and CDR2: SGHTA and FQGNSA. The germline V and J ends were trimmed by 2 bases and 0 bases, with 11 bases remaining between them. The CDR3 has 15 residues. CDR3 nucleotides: TGTGCCAGCAGCTTAAGGGGCTCCATCTCCTACGAGCAGTACTTC. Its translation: CASSLRGSISYEQYF.

The CDR3 DNA reads as TGTGCCAGCAGCTATACAACAGGTGGGGGTAATTCACCCCTCCACTTT. This gives the protein CASSYTTGGGNSPLHF. J is TRBJ1-6 and V is TRBV5-8; weak D call: TRBD1 (5 bases). V gave up 3 bases and J gave up 6 bases, with 16 bases separating them. Germline-derived CDR1 and CDR2 are SGHTS and YDEGEE. The CDR3 is made up of 16 amino acids. The complete variable domain, with remaining parts taken from reference TRBV5-8 and TRBJ1-6, reads EAGVTQSPTHLIKTRGQQATLRCSPISGHTSVYWYQQALGLGLQFLLWYDEGEERNRGNFPPRFSGRQFPNYSSELNVNALELEDSALYLCASSYTTGGGNSPLHFGNGTRLTVT.

CDR3 loop: CASTPWEGRDVHEQYF. The CDR3 DNA is TGTGCCAGCACCCCGTGGGAGGGCAGGGACGTCCACGAGCAGTACTTC. The chain combines TRBV7-9 with TRBJ2-7; 7 nucleotides agree with TRBD2. This CDR3 contains 16 residues. The V and J ends lost 7 bases and 5 bases, in that order; junction bases with no gene match: 17. Germline assignment: CDR1 SEHNR and CDR2 FQNEAQ (reference sequence). Variable domain in full (rest from reference TRBV7-9 and TRBJ2-7): DTGVSQNPRHKITKRGQNVTFRCDPISEHNRLYWYRQTLGQGPEFLTYFQNEAQLEKSRLLSDRFSAERPKGSFSTLEIQRTEQGDSAMYLCASTPWEGRDVHEQYFGPGTRLTVT.

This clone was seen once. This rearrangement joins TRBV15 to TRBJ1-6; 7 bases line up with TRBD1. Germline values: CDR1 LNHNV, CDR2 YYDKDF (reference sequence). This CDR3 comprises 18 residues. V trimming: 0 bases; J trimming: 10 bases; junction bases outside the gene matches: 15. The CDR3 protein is CATSRDVPLQGSGSPLHF. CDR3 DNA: TGTGCCACCAGCAGAGATGTGCCCCTACAGGGGTCCGGCTCACCCCTCCACTTT.

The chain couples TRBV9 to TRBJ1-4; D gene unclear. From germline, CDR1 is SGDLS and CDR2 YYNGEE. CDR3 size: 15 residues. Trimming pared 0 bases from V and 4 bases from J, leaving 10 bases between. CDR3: CASSVAPAVNEKLFF. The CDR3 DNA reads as TGTGCCAGCAGCGTAGCCCCAGCGGTTAATGAAAAACTGTTTTTT.